The source of this TCR beta chain is a study of T-cell reconstitution after alpha-beta-depleted transplantation in children. Unique molecular identifiers were built into the TCRbeta library. TCRdb called the PCR reads again in MiXCR, with one record for every CDR3 protein. The sample holds approximately 650,000 distinct CDR3 sequences, roughly 14% seen once. The study, taken as a whole, reports: Where some patients showed high TCRbeta diversity at day 60, it came from recipient T cells and thymic progenitors that had survived. It was newly produced T cells that mostly accounted for T-cell counts and diversity one year after transplant. Approximately two months post-transplant, alpha-beta T cells reportedly originated from several hundred expanded graft clones.

Trimming cost V 6 bases and J 7 bases, with 15 bases left between them. CDR3 length equals 13 residues. Germline V gives CDR1 MNHNS, CDR2 SASEGT. This clonotype has at least ten counts. Its antigen is unknown. The input for sequencing was PBMCs, taken before TCRalphabeta/CD19-depleted stem cell transplant. The source is a girl aged 2-10 years with congenital amegakaryocytic thrombocytopenia, due to receive a stem cell transplant. The chain is built from TRBV6-1 and TRBJ1-2; D is ambiguous. CDR3 nucleotide sequence: TGTGCCAGCAGCCGAAAATCTAGGTTTGGCTACACCTTC. Protein: CASSRKSRFGYTF.